Sequencing of this T cell receptor beta chain was carried out in a study of T cell responses to AZD1222 COVID-19 vaccine. Worth noting for this clone: As yet, its antigen is unknown.

Study-level findings and limits: Repertoire sampling was restricted to post-peak T cell response timepoints. Only a handful of people who got AZD1222 tested seropositive at baseline.

The method was immunoSEQ multiplex PCR; TCRdb's version includes in-frame clones alone and lacks a portion of them. This sample carries about 160,000 clones, 85% to 95% of them seen once, and the ten largest clones take around 0.96%. This CDR3 is built from 13 residues. The germline gives CDR1 KGHSH, CDR2 LQKENI. Trimming pared 3 bases from V and 4 bases from J, leaving 9 bases between. The V gene is TRBV18, the J gene TRBJ2-5, with D unclear. The input for sequencing was peripheral blood, taken on day 0 of AZD1222 vaccination. The source is an adult in good health. CDR3 residues: CASSPGPGETQYF. The CDR3 coding sequence is TGTGCCAGCTCACCCGGTCCGGGAGAGACCCAGTACTTC.